These 7 T cell receptor beta chains were all obtained from the same sample, sequenced in a study of OX40 agonist ivuxolimab in advanced cancers. Data came from immunoSEQ multiplex PCR; TCRdb stores just in-frame clones and leaves some out. This table has approximately 40,000 clones, approximately 92% appearing once. The specimen was CD4+ or CD8+ T cells sorted from blood, collected in a trial of the OX40 agonist ivuxolimab. These receptors were collected from an adult with an advanced solid tumor such as melanoma, head and neck, liver or kidney cancer.

The chain couples TRBV7-6 to TRBJ2-1; 11 bases are shared with TRBD2. The length of the CDR3 is 21 residues. J lost 7 bases, V lost 4 bases, and 24 bases had no gene match. CDR1 is SGHVS and CDR2 is FNYEAQ in the germline V gene. The CDR3 DNA sequence: TGTGCCAGCAGCTCAAGATGGGGCGTGGGGGGGAGGACTAGCGGGTCTAATGAGCAGTTCTTC. This gives the protein CASSSRWGVGGRTSGSNEQFF.

The J gene is TRBJ2-5, the V gene TRBV9, with a weak D call TRBD1 (6 bases). This CDR3 spans 14 amino acids. Germline V gene lookup returns CDR1 SGDLS and CDR2 YYNGEE. Trimming removed 0 bases from V and 2 bases from J, with 8 bases in between. DNA of the CDR3: TGTGCCAGCAGCGTAGAGGGGGTTCAAGAGACCCAGTACTTC. The encoded protein is CASSVEGVQETQYF.

The chain joins TRBV4-1 to TRBJ2-2; D not resolved. This CDR3 spans 14 amino acids. Trimming removed 4 bases at V and 2 bases at J, with 8 bases between. Looked up from germline, CDR1 is MGHRA and CDR2 is YSYEKL. The CDR3 spells CASSPDPNTGELFF. The CDR3 nucleotides are TGCGCCAGCAGCCCGGATCCAAACACCGGGGAGCTGTTTTTT.

The chain recombines TRBV27 with TRBJ2-1; 8 positions match TRBD1. The germline V gene encodes CDR1 MNHEY and CDR2 SMNVEV (reference sequence). The CDR3 spans 13 residues. Trimming took 8 bases from V and 7 from J; bases not matched to a gene: 7. CDR3 amino acids: CASSPGGGNEQFF. The DNA for the CDR3 is TGTGCCAGCTCCCCAGGGGGCGGGAATGAGCAGTTCTTC.

V is TRBV5-1 and J is TRBJ1-1; possibly TRBD1 for D (5 bases). Germline CDR1 SGHRS, CDR2 YFSETQ. V lost 2 bases to trimming and J lost 5 bases, with 16 bases between them. CDR3 length equals 15 residues. Written as DNA, the CDR3 is TGCGCCAGCAGCTTTGGGGACTTCCTAAGGACTGAAGCTTTCTTT. Its protein product is CASSFGDFLRTEAFF.

This rearrangement joins TRBV19 to TRBJ1-1; D perhaps matches TRBD1 (5 bases). Trimming left V 3 bases short and J 1 base short, with 12 bases between. This CDR3 has 15 amino acids. Germline-derived CDR1 and CDR2 are LNHDA and SQIVND (reference sequence). The CDR3 coding sequence is TGTGCCAGTAGTATTGGGCAGGGAGGGAACACTGAAGCTTTCTTT. Protein product: CASSIGQGGNTEAFF. Looking up the rest from reference TRBV19 and TRBJ1-1 gives the full variable domain: DGGITQSPKYLFRKEGQNVTLSCEQNLNHDAMYWYRQDPGQGLRLIYYSQIVNDFQKGDIAEGYSVSREKKESFPLTVTSAQKNPTAFYLCASSIGQGGNTEAFFGQGTRLTVV.

The V call is TRBV6-5, the J call TRBJ2-3; 9 bases align to TRBD1. The CDR3 contains 14 residues. Germline CDR1 is MNHEY and CDR2 is SVGAGI. V shed 5 bases and J 7 bases; nucleotides not matched to a gene: 7. CDR3 nucleotide sequence: TGTGCCAGCAGTGGGACAGGGAAACTATATACGCAGTATTTT. It encodes CASSGTGKLYTQYF.